This TCR beta chain was sequenced in a study of cytomegalovirus exposure and HLA in healthy donors. Findings and caveats of the study: That first-cohort TCR clusters tended to co-occur in the approximately 110 validation repertoires was found in a later analysis.

This clone has a handful of counts. Antigen specificity is unknown. The CDR3 is made up of 12 amino acids. The germline V and J ends were trimmed by 8 bases and 9 bases, with 16 bases remaining between them. Germline V gives CDR1 MGHDK, CDR2 SYGVNS. Measured with immunoSEQ multiplex PCR; TCRdb has only the in-frame clones, and not every one. Among roughly 150,000 clones listed, around 82% were seen once. Sequences were obtained from PBMCs. The chain joins TRBV25-1 to TRBJ1-2; D uncertain. The source is a man aged 30-40 years in good health and CMV-seropositive. In DNA, the CDR3 is TGTGCCAGCCTGCTAGATTTATGGCGCTACACCTTC. The encoded protein is CASLLDLWRYTF.